These 6 T cell receptor beta chains came from one sample sequenced in a study of blood T cell repertoires in COVID-19 (dated by TCRdb to the early 2020s). The library was built by means of the immunoSEQ multiplex PCR assay. TCRdb's version of the immuneACCESS table is confined to in-frame rearrangements and falls short of the full clone set. An unresolved V gene accounts for under half of the shortfall where checked; the remainder is of unknown origin. Within this sample are approximately 250,000 clones, with about 82% of them counted one time only. Jointly, the top ten make up 5% to 6% of the sample. The sequenced sample consisted of peripheral blood. These receptors came from a woman older than 75 with COVID-19, enrolled during active disease.

The chain uses TRBV5-1 and TRBJ2-3; 10 nucleotides match TRBD2. J was trimmed by 4 bases and V by 4 bases; bases with no gene match: 12. The germline V gene encodes CDR1 SGHRS and CDR2 YFSETQ. This CDR3 has 17 amino acids. The CDR3 sequence: CASSPSALAGAADTQYF. CDR3 in DNA: TGCGCCAGCAGCCCGTCCGCCCTAGCGGGGGCGGCAGATACGCAGTATTTT.

The chain uses TRBV18 and TRBJ1-2; 7 bases map to TRBD1. The length of the CDR3 is 13 residues. Losses at the gene ends were 3 bases for V and 6 bases for J; bases not matched to a gene: 4. Germline loops: CDR1 KGHSH, CDR2 LQKENI. The CDR3 is CASSPGTEDGYTF. In nucleotides, the CDR3 is TGTGCCAGCTCACCCGGGACAGAAGATGGCTACACCTTC.

The gene calls are TRBV11-2 and TRBJ2-1, with unresolved D. The length of the CDR3 is 12 residues. The ends were cut back, 6 bases at V and 8 bases at J, with 11 bases in the middle. The V gene's germline CDR1 is SGHAT and CDR2 FQNNGV. CDR3 sequence reads: CASSFIGDEQFF. CDR3 nucleotides: TGTGCCAGCAGTTTTATCGGTGATGAGCAGTTCTTC.

V usage is TRBV19 and J usage is TRBJ1-1; tentatively, D is TRBD1 (5 bases). The germline CDR1 and CDR2 sequences are LNHDA and SQIVND (reference sequence). The CDR3 length is 14 residues. V was cut by 4 bases and J by 1 base, with 10 bases left in between. CDR3 residues: CASSTTGGNTEAFF. In DNA form, the CDR3 reads TGTGCCAGTAGTACAACGGGGGGGAACACTGAAGCTTTCTTT.

The CDR3: CASSLAENTEAFF. The CDR3 coding sequence is TGCGCCAGCAGCTTGGCAGAGAACACTGAAGCTTTCTTT. The V gene is TRBV5-1, the J gene TRBJ1-1; D not certain. Germline V gene data show CDR1 as SGHRS and CDR2 as YFSETQ. The V and J ends lost 0 bases and 1 base respectively, with 4 bases between them. CDR3 length equals 13 residues.

This clone was observed at least ten times. The chain links TRBV28 to TRBJ2-2; D is unclear. V lost 7 bases and J lost 3, with 9 bases in between. The CDR3 length is 13 residues. Germline V gene data show CDR1 as MDHEN and CDR2 as SYDVKM. The CDR3 spells CASTSHYTGELFF. The DNA of the CDR3 is TGTGCCAGCACCTCTCACTACACCGGGGAGCTGTTTTTT.